This TCR beta chain was captured in a study of cytomegalovirus exposure and HLA in healthy donors. General study findings and limits: The analysis excluded some indistinguishable V segments, including TRBV6-2 and TRBV6-3. The later analysis indicated that the majority of CMV-associated TCR beta chains appeared HLA-restricted. There were some public TCRs occurring in many donors, but most TCR sequences were rare.

Vbeta (60) and Jbeta (13) primers were used in the PCR. Measured with immunoSEQ multiplex PCR; TCRdb has only the in-frame clones, and not every one. The sample holds approximately 210,000 clones, nearly 80% seen once. Every donor was a healthy person donating bone marrow. V lost 2 bases and J lost 3, with 17 bases in between. Per germline, CDR1 MRHNA and CDR2 SNTAGT. The length of the CDR3 is 16 residues. Points on this clone: Its antigen is still unknown.

The sequence derives from a male donor in good health and CMV-seronegative. The V call is TRBV6-4, the J call TRBJ2-7; D is possibly TRBD1 (5 bases). The material sequenced was PBMCs. The CDR3 coding sequence is TGTGCCAGCAGTGACAGGGGCGGTGAGAGACACTACGAGCAGTACTTC. The encoded protein is CASSDRGGERHYEQYF.